This T cell receptor (beta chain) is from a study of beta chain features in type 1 diabetes. Study results and limitations: Patients with Type 1 diabetes showed moderately but significantly shorter TCRB CDR3s in all four CD4+ subsets.

V shed 5 bases and J shed 8 bases, with 9 bases lying between them. The germline V gene has CDR1 DFQATT and CDR2 SNEGSKA (reference sequence). The CDR3 consists of 10 residues. This clone has just a few counts. The antigen is undetermined. cDNA synthesis used the whole RNA isolate, giving expressed TCRB sequences. The table came from immunoSEQ multiplex PCR; TCRdb's copy has only in-frame clones and leaves some out. The sample gives approximately 360,000 clones, over 9.5% of which show up once; around 0.0099% is in the top ten. V usage is TRBV20-1 and J usage is TRBJ1-2, with no clear D. The source material was naive CD4+ T cells from blood. This sequence originates from a young woman with type 1 diabetes. CDR3 residues: CSAQAGGYTF. DNA of the CDR3: TGCAGTGCTCAGGCTGGGGGCTACACCTTC.